A single sample gave rise to the 17 T cell receptor beta chains below, sequenced in a study of OX40 agonist ivuxolimab in advanced cancers. TCRdb keeps only in-frame clones here, not all; method: immunoSEQ multiplex PCR. The sample has approximately 21,000 clones, roughly 88% seen once. Sequenced here: CD4+ or CD8+ T cells sorted from blood, sampled in a trial of the OX40 agonist ivuxolimab. These receptors all stem from an adult with an advanced solid tumor such as melanoma, head and neck, liver or kidney cancer.

This chain connects TRBV18 to TRBJ1-2, with 7 nucleotides matching TRBD1. Per the germline V gene, CDR1 is KGHSH and CDR2 is LQKENI. The CDR3 sequence is 15 residues long. The J segment lost 4 bases and the V segment lost 2 bases, leaving 7 bases of the junction unmatched. The DNA for the CDR3 is TGTGCCAGCTCACCAAACACAGGGGTTCCCTATGGCTACACCTTC. It is translated as CASSPNTGVPYGYTF.

V and J are TRBV6-4 and TRBJ2-1, with TRBD2 matching over 10 bases. Germline values: CDR1 MRHNA, CDR2 SNTAGT. The CDR3 spans 15 residues. V shed 0 bases, J shed 7 bases, and the junction held 3 bases outside the gene matches. CDR3 in amino acids: CASSDSSSGSNEQFF. The CDR3 bases are TGTGCCAGCAGTGACTCGTCTAGCGGGAGTAATGAGCAGTTCTTC.

CDR3 sequence reads: CASSQDLSGRADYEQYF. The CDR3 DNA sequence: TGCGCCAGCAGCCAAGACCTCAGCGGGAGGGCGGATTACGAGCAGTACTTC. The chain links TRBV4-1 to TRBJ2-7; 10 positions match TRBD2. Losses at the gene ends were 0 bases for V and 4 bases for J; bases not matched to a gene: 9. Germline-derived CDR1 and CDR2 are MGHRA and YSYEKL. The CDR3 consists of 17 residues.

This clone has more than one count but fewer than ten. The rearrangement uses TRBV2 and TRBJ1-1; weak D call: TRBD1 (5 bases). Between the trimmed V and J ends, which lost 4 bases and 7 bases, there was a span of 10 bases. CDR3 length: 12 residues. Germline V gene data show CDR1 as SNHLY and CDR2 as FYNNEI. The CDR3 sequence: CASSGWQGEAFF. The CDR3 DNA reads TGTGCCAGCAGTGGTTGGCAGGGTGAAGCTTTCTTT.

The CDR3 region is CASQRGDNTEAFF. In DNA form, the CDR3 reads TGTGCCAGCCAGAGGGGGGACAACACTGAAGCTTTCTTT. The chain recombines TRBV6-1 with TRBJ1-1; possibly TRBD1 for D (6 bases). The V gene lost 8 bases and the J gene lost 2 bases, with 12 bases spanning the gap. CDR1 and CDR2 (germline): MNHNS, SASEGT. The CDR3 has 13 residues.

V gene TRBV4-1 combines with J gene TRBJ2-7, with D maybe TRBD1 (6 bases). The ends were cut back, 3 bases at V and 0 bases at J, with 15 bases in the middle. CDR1 is MGHRA, CDR2 YSYEKL, per germline. The CDR3 loop spans 16 amino acids. The CDR3 sequence is CASSQSSRGSSYEQYF. In nucleotides, the CDR3 is TGCGCCAGCAGCCAGTCTTCCAGGGGATCCTCCTACGAGCAGTACTTC.

This chain uses TRBV2 with TRBJ2-1; TRBD2 might be the D (6 bases). This CDR3 comprises 12 residues. V lost 6 bases and J lost 7, with 10 bases in between. Germline CDR1 reads SNHLY; CDR2 reads FYNNEI. The chain's CDR3 is CASRGSGNEQFF. CDR3 coding DNA: TGTGCCAGCAGAGGAAGCGGGAATGAGCAGTTCTTC.

The CDR3 protein is CASSEGLNQPQHF. The CDR3 bases are TGTGCCAGCAGTGAGGGTCTCAATCAGCCCCAGCATTTT. V and J are TRBV28 and TRBJ1-5; D ambiguous. The V gene's germline CDR1 is MDHEN and CDR2 SYDVKM. The CDR3 totals 13 residues. The V gene lost 5 bases and the J gene lost 3 bases, with 8 bases spanning the gap.

This rearrangement joins TRBV28 to TRBJ2-3; 7 nucleotides match TRBD2. CDR1 MDHEN and CDR2 SYDVKM come from the germline V gene. The length of the CDR3 is 15 residues. V lost 4 bases, J lost 2 bases, and 6 bases stayed unmatched. In nucleotides, the CDR3 is TGTGCCAGCAGTTCCCTAGCGGCCCTCACAGATACGCAGTATTTT. This translates into CASSSLAALTDTQYF.

J is TRBJ2-6 and V is TRBV9; D not certain. Germline CDR1 reads SGDLS; CDR2 reads YYNGEE. V was cut by 0 bases and J by 2 bases, with 3 bases left in between. The CDR3 loop spans 14 amino acids. The CDR3 loop reads CASSVGAGANVLTF. CDR3 sequence (DNA): TGTGCCAGCAGCGTAGGGGCTGGGGCCAACGTCCTGACTTTC. The variable domain in full, with the rest retrieved from reference TRBV9 and TRBJ2-6, is DSGVTQTPKHLITATGQRVTLRCSPRSGDLSVYWYQQSLDQGLQFLIQYYNGEERAKGNILERFSAQQFPDLHSELNLSSLELGDSALYFCASSVGAGANVLTFGAGSRLTVL.

The chain couples TRBV27 to TRBJ2-1; 16 bases are shared with TRBD2. The V segment lost 5 bases and the J segment 1 base; nucleotides outside the gene matches: 8. Germline CDR1 and CDR2: MNHEY and SMNVEV (reference sequence). CDR3 length equals 19 residues. The CDR3 DNA is TGTGCCAGCAGTATCTTCGGGACTAGCGGGGGGGGGTCCTACAATGAGCAGTTCTTC. Its translation is CASSIFGTSGGGSYNEQFF.

The chain couples TRBV7-8 to TRBJ2-7; D tentatively reads TRBD1 or TRBD2 (5 bases each). Germline lookup yields CDR1 SGHVS and CDR2 FQNEAQ. The CDR3 covers 17 residues. V was pared by 4 bases and J by 1 base, with 20 bases between. This CDR3 is CASSSPRGAGKSYEQYF. The CDR3 bases are TGTGCCAGCAGCTCCCCCAGAGGGGCAGGGAAATCCTACGAGCAGTACTTC.

V is TRBV27 and J is TRBJ2-1, with a possible D match to TRBD2 (6 bases). Germline V lookup: CDR1 MNHEY, CDR2 SMNVEV (reference sequence). The CDR3 sequence is 12 residues long. The V and J ends lost 2 bases and 7 bases respectively, with 6 bases between them. DNA for the CDR3: TGTGCCAGCAGTTTAGCGGGGAATGAGCAGTTCTTC. It yields the protein CASSLAGNEQFF.

This sequence joins TRBV28 and TRBJ2-5; 9 bases fit TRBD1. This CDR3 has 12 residues. Trimming at V came to 8 bases and at J to 8 bases, leaving 6 bases not matched to a gene. The germline V gene has CDR1 MDHEN and CDR2 SYDVKM. For the CDR3, the DNA is TGTGCCAGCTGTCCGGGACAGGGCACCCAGTACTTC. It yields the protein CASCPGQGTQYF.

The J gene is TRBJ2-2, the V gene TRBV27, with TRBD2 matching 7 bases. There are 15 residues in the CDR3. Germline CDR1 reads MNHEY; CDR2 reads SMNVEV (reference sequence). V lost 6 bases and J lost 7; bases outside the gene matches: 11. CDR3 region: CASSGGTTHVGELFF. The CDR3 DNA is TGTGCCAGCAGCGGCGGGACTACCCACGTCGGGGAGCTGTTTTTT.

The rearrangement uses TRBV27 and TRBJ2-2; a weak D match, TRBD2 (5 bases). V was clipped by 3 bases and J by 4 bases, with 9 bases between them. The CDR3 spans 14 residues. In germline, CDR1 is MNHEY, CDR2 SMNVEV (reference sequence). CDR3 nucleotides: TGTGCCAGCAGTTTCGCGGGCAGCACCGGGGAGCTGTTTTTT. Translating it yields CASSFAGSTGELFF.

The sample holds one count of this clone. This rearrangement joins TRBV7-3 to TRBJ1-2, with 10 bases that match TRBD1. CDR1 and CDR2 from the germline V gene are SGHTA and FQGTGA. The CDR3 extends over 13 amino acids. The junction had 4 bases not matched to a gene; V was cut back by 4 bases and J by 8 bases. The CDR3 here is CASSYGQGGGYTF. The CDR3 DNA follows: TGTGCCAGCAGCTACGGACAGGGGGGCGGCTACACCTTC.